A single T cell receptor (beta chain) is shown here with its context. This specimen comes from a study of blood T cell repertoires in COVID-19. Original data processing: Using reference gene primer amplification, nucleated cell counts were estimated. Clones were sequenced by immunoSEQ multiplex PCR, and TCRdb holds only the in-frame ones, with some missing. V, J and clone size reflect that table, while D and trimming were determined from the DNA. The table lists about 60,000 clones, roughly 83% of them singletons. This CDR3 spans 15 amino acids. V lost 3 bases, J lost 0 bases, and 13 bases lay in between. Per germline, CDR1 GTSNPN and CDR2 SVGIG (reference sequence).

Material: peripheral blood. The chain couples TRBV30 to TRBJ2-3; weak D call: TRBD2 (5 bases). This receptor was obtained from a man in his 70s with active COVID-19. This chain's CDR3 is CAWSDGLPSTDTQYF. DNA for the CDR3: TGTGCCTGGAGCGATGGACTGCCTAGCACAGATACGCAGTATTTT.